This section outlines one T cell receptor (beta chain) sequence together with its context. Its matching antigen is unknown. The entry originates in a study of T cells after yellow fever vaccination. Study background: Libraries from low-cell-number fractions were prepared with the SMART-Seq v4 Ultra Low Input RNA kit. General study points: Booster sampling recovered most clones from primary vaccination (under 97% CD4, approximately 90% CD8).

Between the trimmed V and J ends, which lost 7 bases and 3 bases, there was a span of 13 bases. CDR3 length: 13 amino acids. 5'RACE template switching generated TCR cDNA, adding a universal primer site and UMIs. TCRdb fed the 5' RACE reads into MiXCR, producing one record per CDR3 protein. The top ten hold roughly a fifth of the sample, which has fewer than 350,000 distinct CDR3 sequences, 3.5% to 4.5% seen once. The rearrangement links TRBV12-3 or TRBV12-4 to TRBJ2-7; D may correspond to TRBD1 or TRBD2 (5 bases each). This clonotype was obtained from a man between 18 and 29 years old who received the YFV17D yellow fever vaccine. The input for sequencing was PBMCs, taken 15 days after the yellow fever booster vaccination. The CDR3 protein is CASTYSGLYEQYF. For the CDR3, the DNA is TGTGCCAGCACTTACTCGGGGCTCTACGAGCAGTACTTC.